This TCR beta chain was observed in a study of T cells in Graves' hyperthyroidism and ophthalmopathy. General study points: By a 13 V-J model, ophthalmopathy was set apart from stable hyperthyroidism. The model forecast ophthalmopathy, anticipating it by a median roughly 6 months before onset.

Amplified TCR beta CDR3 regions derived from RNA transcripts. With the HTBI primer set, the TCR CDR3 went through a first round of RT-PCR. Using its own MiXCR run on the multiplex PCR reads, TCRdb lists one record per CDR3 protein. Among approximately 500,000 distinct CDR3 sequences listed, around 46% were seen once. In regard to this clonotype: Its antigen is undetermined.

Source material: peripheral blood or thyroid tissue (not recorded which). This clonotype was sampled from a young woman with Graves' hyperthyroidism.

The CDR3 here is CSVEWTGGSQQYF. As DNA, the CDR3 is TGCAGCGTTGAGTGGACAGGGGGCTCTCAGCAGTACTTC. The V gene is TRBV29-1, the J gene TRBJ2-7; TRBD1 matches 11 bases. The CDR3 is made up of 13 amino acids. The germline V gene encodes CDR1 SQVTM and CDR2 ANQGSEA. Trimming took 3 bases from V and 8 from J; bases not matched to a gene: 6.